This is a list of T cell receptor beta chains from one sample in a study of OX40 agonist ivuxolimab in advanced cancers. Assay used: immunoSEQ multiplex PCR; TCRdb lists only in-frame clones, some missing. The sample records 55,000 to 70,000 clones, more than 75% being singletons. The material sequenced was CD4+ or CD8+ T cells sorted from blood, taken in a trial of the OX40 agonist ivuxolimab. All receptors derive from an adult with an advanced solid tumor such as melanoma, head and neck, liver or kidney cancer. CDR3s include the opening cysteine and the closing phenylalanine or tryptophan. The order of the fields is J gene, V gene, clone size, D gene, CDR3 protein, CDR3 DNA. A D gene is named only where the DNA matches it firmly. Only part of the rows carry a size: once, few, many, or a class if the clone is expanded.

J gene: TRBJ1-2
V gene: TRBV6-5
clone size: NA
D gene: NA
CDR3 protein: CASSLGDGSLHGYTF
CDR3 DNA: TGTGCCAGCAGCCTCGGGGACGGCTCCCTCCATGGCTACACCTTC

J gene: TRBJ1-6
V gene: TRBV28
clone size: NA
D gene: NA
CDR3 protein: CASSLSGLLNSPLHF
CDR3 DNA: TGTGCCAGCAGTTTATCGGGACTGTTAAATTCACCCCTCCACTTT

J gene: TRBJ2-2
V gene: TRBV6-5
clone size: NA
D gene: TRBD2
CDR3 protein: CASSYGLAGGSGELFF
CDR3 DNA: TGTGCCAGCAGTTACGGACTAGCGGGAGGTAGCGGGGAGCTGTTTTTT

J gene: TRBJ2-7
V gene: TRBV7-9
clone size: NA
D gene: NA
CDR3 protein: CASSFAYEQYF
CDR3 DNA: TGTGCCAGCAGCTTTGCCTACGAGCAGTACTTC

J gene: TRBJ2-7
V gene: TRBV29-1
clone size: NA
D gene: TRBD1
CDR3 protein: CSVEDYRGYEQYF
CDR3 DNA: TGCAGCGTTGAAGACTACAGGGGCTACGAGCAGTACTTC

J gene: TRBJ1-5
V gene: TRBV6-5
clone size: NA
D gene: NA
CDR3 protein: CASRLDRPGQPQHF
CDR3 DNA: TGTGCCAGCAGACTTGACAGGCCGGGGCAGCCCCAGCATTTT

J gene: TRBJ2-1
V gene: TRBV15
clone size: once
D gene: TRBD2
CDR3 protein: CATSKWRESYNEQFF
CDR3 DNA: TGTGCCACCAGCAAGTGGCGGGAGTCCTACAATGAGCAGTTCTTC

J gene: TRBJ2-7
V gene: TRBV28
clone size: NA
D gene: TRBD1
CDR3 protein: CASSSGQGVWEQYF
CDR3 DNA: TGTGCCAGCAGTTCGGGACAGGGAGTTTGGGAGCAGTACTTC

J gene: TRBJ2-5
V gene: TRBV11-3
clone size: NA
D gene: NA
CDR3 protein: CASSLRIGTQYF
CDR3 DNA: TGTGCCAGCAGCTTAAGGATAGGGACCCAGTACTTC

J gene: TRBJ1-6
V gene: TRBV6-1
clone size: NA
D gene: NA
CDR3 protein: CASSELARGFSPLHF
CDR3 DNA: TGTGCCAGCAGTGAACTGGCCAGGGGCTTCTCACCCCTCCACTTT

J gene: TRBJ1-2
V gene: TRBV6-1
clone size: NA
D gene: NA
CDR3 protein: CASSENGFYGYTF
CDR3 DNA: TGTGCCAGCAGTGAAAACGGGTTCTATGGCTACACCTTC

J gene: TRBJ2-7
V gene: TRBV5-5
clone size: NA
D gene: TRBD1
CDR3 protein: CASSIEQGGGSYEQYF
CDR3 DNA: TGTGCCAGCAGCATAGAACAGGGGGGAGGCTCCTACGAGCAGTACTTC

J gene: TRBJ2-7
V gene: TRBV7-9
clone size: once
D gene: NA
CDR3 protein: CASSLPRGGSYEQYF
CDR3 DNA: TGTGCCAGCAGCTTACCCAGGGGGGGGTCCTACGAGCAGTACTTC

J gene: TRBJ2-3
V gene: TRBV15
clone size: NA
D gene: NA
CDR3 protein: CATSRVGDFTDTQYF
CDR3 DNA: TGTGCCACCAGCAGAGTTGGGGATTTCACAGATACGCAGTATTTT

J gene: TRBJ1-2
V gene: TRBV11-2
clone size: NA
D gene: NA
CDR3 protein: CASSLGGEDGYTF
CDR3 DNA: TGTGCCAGCAGCTTAGGGGGAGAAGATGGCTACACCTTC

J gene: TRBJ2-7
V gene: TRBV5-1
clone size: NA
D gene: NA
CDR3 protein: CASSLAWGAYEQYF
CDR3 DNA: TGCGCCAGCAGCTTGGCATGGGGGGCTTACGAGCAGTACTTC

J gene: TRBJ1-6
V gene: TRBV7-2
clone size: NA
D gene: NA
CDR3 protein: CASSLVEDSPLHF
CDR3 DNA: TGTGCCAGCAGCTTAGTGGAGGATTCACCCCTCCACTTT

J gene: TRBJ2-7
V gene: TRBV29-1
clone size: NA
D gene: NA
CDR3 protein: CSAGPFSYEQYF
CDR3 DNA: TGCAGCGCCGGGCCCTTCTCCTACGAGCAGTACTTC

J gene: TRBJ2-2
V gene: TRBV18
clone size: NA
D gene: NA
CDR3 protein: CASSPTGELFF
CDR3 DNA: TGTGCCAGCTCACCAACCGGGGAGCTGTTTTTT

J gene: TRBJ2-3
V gene: TRBV5-1
clone size: NA
D gene: TRBD1
CDR3 protein: CASSTQGVGVTDTQYF
CDR3 DNA: TGCGCCAGCAGCACCCAGGGGGTCGGGGTGACAGATACGCAGTATTTT

J gene: TRBJ2-3
V gene: TRBV4-2
clone size: NA
D gene: TRBD2
CDR3 protein: CASSQDIGSGRATYTQYF
CDR3 DNA: TGTGCCAGCAGCCAAGATATTGGAAGCGGGAGGGCCACGTATACGCAGTATTTT

J gene: TRBJ1-2
V gene: TRBV27
clone size: few
D gene: NA
CDR3 protein: CASREGGSINYGYTF
CDR3 DNA: TGTGCCAGCAGGGAAGGAGGGAGCATTAACTATGGCTACACCTTC

J gene: TRBJ1-4
V gene: TRBV6-5
clone size: NA
D gene: NA
CDR3 protein: CASSYRAGATNEKLFF
CDR3 DNA: TGTGCCAGCAGTTACCGGGCCGGTGCAACTAATGAAAAACTGTTTTTT

J gene: TRBJ2-1
V gene: TRBV7-2
clone size: once
D gene: TRBD2
CDR3 protein: CASSGTRGGRSYNEQFF
CDR3 DNA: TGTGCCAGCAGCGGTACTCGGGGCGGGAGGTCCTACAATGAGCAGTTCTTC

J gene: TRBJ2-2
V gene: TRBV7-2
clone size: NA
D gene: NA
CDR3 protein: CASRPGRTNTGELFF
CDR3 DNA: TGTGCCAGCAGACCAGGGCGGACGAACACCGGGGAGCTGTTTTTT

J gene: TRBJ1-1
V gene: TRBV11-2
clone size: NA
D gene: TRBD1
CDR3 protein: CASSAGQGYEAFF
CDR3 DNA: TGTGCCAGCAGCGCGGGACAGGGCTATGAAGCTTTCTTT

J gene: TRBJ2-7
V gene: TRBV27
clone size: NA
D gene: NA
CDR3 protein: CASSLGYEQYF
CDR3 DNA: TGTGCCAGCAGTTTAGGCTACGAGCAGTACTTC

J gene: TRBJ1-1
V gene: TRBV30
clone size: NA
D gene: NA
CDR3 protein: CAWNNGQSYTEAFF
CDR3 DNA: TGTGCCTGGAACAATGGACAAAGTTACACTGAAGCTTTCTTT

J gene: TRBJ2-7
V gene: TRBV18
clone size: NA
D gene: NA
CDR3 protein: CASSPPVSYEQYF
CDR3 DNA: TGTGCCAGCTCACCTCCAGTCTCCTACGAGCAGTACTTC

J gene: TRBJ1-1
V gene: TRBV30
clone size: many
D gene: NA
CDR3 protein: CAWSGGTTEAFF
CDR3 DNA: TGTGCCTGGAGTGGAGGGACCACTGAAGCTTTCTTT

J gene: TRBJ1-1
V gene: TRBV5-1
clone size: NA
D gene: NA
CDR3 protein: CASSSDTEAFF
CDR3 DNA: TGCGCCAGCAGCTCAGACACTGAAGCTTTCTTT

J gene: TRBJ2-7
V gene: TRBV27
clone size: NA
D gene: NA
CDR3 protein: CASSSGGLQEYF
CDR3 DNA: TGTGCCAGCAGTTCCGGAGGGCTTCAGGAGTACTTC

J gene: TRBJ2-7
V gene: TRBV7-2
clone size: few
D gene: NA
CDR3 protein: CASSFLISYEQYF
CDR3 DNA: TGTGCCAGCAGCTTCTTGATTTCCTACGAGCAGTACTTC

J gene: TRBJ2-1
V gene: TRBV4-3
clone size: NA
D gene: TRBD2
CDR3 protein: CASSQGAGLAGGRHQQFF
CDR3 DNA: TGCGCCAGCAGCCAAGGGGCGGGTCTAGCGGGAGGCCGCCACCAGCAGTTCTTC

J gene: TRBJ2-7
V gene: TRBV10-2
clone size: once
D gene: NA
CDR3 protein: CASQGGYEQYF
CDR3 DNA: TGCGCCAGCCAAGGGGGGTACGAGCAGTACTTC

J gene: TRBJ1-1
V gene: TRBV5-4
clone size: NA
D gene: NA
CDR3 protein: CASSQDSRAIDTEAFF
CDR3 DNA: TGCGCCAGCAGCCAAGATAGTCGGGCGATCGACACTGAAGCTTTCTTT

J gene: TRBJ2-7
V gene: TRBV9
clone size: NA
D gene: NA
CDR3 protein: CASSVGRNRGEQYF
CDR3 DNA: TGTGCCAGCAGCGTAGGGAGAAATAGGGGCGAGCAGTACTTC

J gene: TRBJ2-7
V gene: TRBV15
clone size: NA
D gene: NA
CDR3 protein: CATSRDRGTYEQYF
CDR3 DNA: TGTGCCACCAGCAGAGACAGGGGAACCTACGAGCAGTACTTC

J gene: TRBJ1-2
V gene: TRBV9
clone size: once
D gene: TRBD1
CDR3 protein: CASSPGTVSGYTF
CDR3 DNA: TGTGCCAGCAGCCCCGGGACAGTATCCGGCTACACCTTC

J gene: TRBJ2-2
V gene: TRBV19
clone size: NA
D gene: NA
CDR3 protein: CASRKQEANTGELFF
CDR3 DNA: TGTGCCAGTAGGAAACAGGAAGCGAACACCGGGGAGCTGTTTTTT

J gene: TRBJ1-2
V gene: TRBV15
clone size: NA
D gene: NA
CDR3 protein: CATSRGAREYGYTF
CDR3 DNA: TGTGCCACCAGCAGAGGGGCCAGGGAGTATGGCTACACCTTC

J gene: TRBJ2-3
V gene: TRBV6-5
clone size: NA
D gene: TRBD1
CDR3 protein: CASSYVRGPQGTQYF
CDR3 DNA: TGTGCCAGCAGTTACGTCAGGGGGCCGCAAGGTACGCAGTATTTT

J gene: TRBJ1-3
V gene: TRBV16
clone size: few
D gene: NA
CDR3 protein: CASSQSGNTIYF
CDR3 DNA: TGTGCCAGCAGCCAATCTGGAAACACCATATATTTT

J gene: TRBJ2-1
V gene: TRBV18
clone size: NA
D gene: NA
CDR3 protein: CASSPRNEQFF
CDR3 DNA: TGTGCCAGCTCACCGCGCAATGAGCAGTTCTTC

J gene: TRBJ2-1
V gene: TRBV6-4
clone size: NA
D gene: NA
CDR3 protein: CASSPSGEPYNEQFF
CDR3 DNA: TGTGCCAGCAGTCCATCGGGAGAACCCTACAATGAGCAGTTCTTC

J gene: TRBJ1-2
V gene: TRBV2
clone size: NA
D gene: NA
CDR3 protein: CASTLGGAVYDGYTF
CDR3 DNA: TGTGCCAGCACCCTTGGGGGGGCAGTTTACGATGGCTACACCTTC

J gene: TRBJ2-6
V gene: TRBV5-4
clone size: NA
D gene: NA
CDR3 protein: CASSLHASSGANVLTF
CDR3 DNA: TGTGCCAGCAGCTTGCACGCGAGCTCTGGGGCCAACGTCCTGACTTTC

J gene: TRBJ2-5
V gene: TRBV19
clone size: NA
D gene: TRBD2
CDR3 protein: CASSIVGLAGGQETQYF
CDR3 DNA: TGTGCCAGTAGTATAGTTGGACTAGCGGGAGGACAAGAGACCCAGTACTTC

J gene: TRBJ1-3
V gene: TRBV25-1
clone size: NA
D gene: TRBD1
CDR3 protein: CASSAPGTAGNTIYF
CDR3 DNA: TGTGCCAGCAGTGCTCCCGGGACAGCTGGAAACACCATATATTTT

J gene: TRBJ1-2
V gene: TRBV9
clone size: NA
D gene: NA
CDR3 protein: CASSPHGGQDYGYTF
CDR3 DNA: TGTGCCAGCAGCCCCCACGGGGGTCAGGACTATGGCTACACCTTC

J gene: TRBJ1-6
V gene: TRBV9
clone size: many
D gene: TRBD1
CDR3 protein: CASSPGQYNSPLHF
CDR3 DNA: TGTGCCAGCAGCCCGGGACAGTATAATTCACCCCTCCACTTT

J gene: TRBJ2-1
V gene: TRBV7-2
clone size: NA
D gene: TRBD2
CDR3 protein: CASSPKAGGGGYNEQFF
CDR3 DNA: TGTGCCAGCAGCCCGAAGGCGGGCGGGGGGGGATACAATGAGCAGTTCTTC

J gene: TRBJ1-1
V gene: TRBV5-1
clone size: NA
D gene: NA
CDR3 protein: CASSRDIGNTEAFF
CDR3 DNA: TGCGCCAGCAGCCGGGACATCGGGAACACTGAAGCTTTCTTT

J gene: TRBJ1-5
V gene: TRBV6-1
clone size: NA
D gene: NA
CDR3 protein: CASRGGLSNQPQHF
CDR3 DNA: TGTGCCAGCCGGGGGGGGCTCTCCAATCAGCCCCAGCATTTT

J gene: TRBJ1-2
V gene: TRBV2
clone size: NA
D gene: NA
CDR3 protein: CASSEGHFYYGYTF
CDR3 DNA: TGTGCCAGCAGTGAGGGACACTTTTACTATGGCTACACCTTC